This is a list of T cell receptor beta chains from one sample in a study of CXCR3-negative and CXCR3-positive naive CD8 T cells. TCRdb reprocessed the 5' RACE reads and reports one entry per CDR3 protein, with no DNA. Its table records approximately 58,000 distinct CDR3 sequences. Sequencing was done on a sample of naive CXCR3- CD8+ T cells from blood. These receptors were obtained from a human donor in good health. Some clones in this sample may be carry-over from other donors' samples. Both conserved end residues are part of each CDR3.

TRBJ2-1 | TRBV12-5 | CASGSPLGAGEQFF
TRBJ2-3 | TRBV7-2 | CASSQWEDRYTDTQYF
TRBJ2-1 | TRBV7-3 | CASSLILQGANNEQFF
TRBJ2-7 | TRBV6-2/TRBV6-3 | CASHVEGLPYEQYF
TRBJ2-7 | TRBV29-1 | CSVDWGLEQYF
TRBJ2-1 | TRBV7-6 | CASSSQGRGQLSYNEQFF
TRBJ1-1 | TRBV7-9 | CASSLGGHGVEAFF
TRBJ2-1 | TRBV6-2/TRBV6-3 | CASSKPAGTGGGVGQFF
TRBJ2-1 | TRBV6-2/TRBV6-3 | CASSYSGLGYVNEQFF
TRBJ2-3 | TRBV15 | CATSRFEGEDTQYF
TRBJ2-7 | TRBV5-1 | CASSLLAGADEQYF
TRBJ2-7 | TRBV7-9 | CASSPPGQGFVGDEQYF
TRBJ2-3 | TRBV28 | CASGSSGTGDVDTQYF
TRBJ2-1 | TRBV7-9 | CASSAGANEQFF
TRBJ1-3 | TRBV6-2/TRBV6-3 | CASTTGGGTYGNTIYF
TRBJ1-5 | TRBV14 | CASSQDNQPQHF
TRBJ2-2 | TRBV5-1 | CASSPPRTGSDTGELFF
TRBJ1-1 | TRBV11-3 | CASSPRDGWNTEAFF
TRBJ2-1 | TRBV7-3 | CASSSTGQYYNEQFF
TRBJ2-1 | TRBV7-6 | CASSPGTGNYNEQFF
TRBJ1-5 | TRBV4-3 | CASSQDGFDQPQHF
TRBJ2-5 | TRBV29-1 | CSVEDRGLAYQETQYF
TRBJ2-3 | TRBV28 | CASSLIGTSGAFTDTQYF
TRBJ2-5 | TRBV28 | CASSFGRQTQETQYF
TRBJ2-1 | TRBV5-5 | CASSLSHNPGLYNEQFF
TRBJ2-5 | TRBV29-1 | CSGLTGSGETQYF
TRBJ2-1 | TRBV6-6 | CASSYPGTAYNEQFF
TRBJ2-1 | TRBV4-1 | CASSQAGAGEEEQFF
TRBJ2-5 | TRBV12-3/TRBV12-4 | CASSRRERERAQYF
TRBJ2-7 | TRBV7-2 | CASTYRTGGEQYF
TRBJ2-7 | TRBV11-2 | CASSQSGILAYEQYF
TRBJ2-7 | TRBV7-2 | CASGSGRRAELSYEQYF
TRBJ2-7 | TRBV20-1 | CSARATGTYSHEQYF
TRBJ2-7 | TRBV20-1 | CSARPRQGHYEQYF
TRBJ2-7 | TRBV5-5 | CASSLANGQGYEQYF
TRBJ1-5 | TRBV6-2/TRBV6-3 | CASSYVEDQPQHF
TRBJ1-1 | TRBV4-3 | CASSQDLSLGEGAFF
TRBJ2-1 | TRBV27 | CASNPNVWYGRLNEQFF
TRBJ2-7 | TRBV5-6 | CASSLQGQGDNEQYF
TRBJ2-7 | TRBV7-9 | CASSSAAGITYEQYF
TRBJ2-3 | TRBV6-5 | CASREGRFSTDTQYF
TRBJ2-5 | TRBV6-2/TRBV6-3 | CASSYWRDTLEQETQYF